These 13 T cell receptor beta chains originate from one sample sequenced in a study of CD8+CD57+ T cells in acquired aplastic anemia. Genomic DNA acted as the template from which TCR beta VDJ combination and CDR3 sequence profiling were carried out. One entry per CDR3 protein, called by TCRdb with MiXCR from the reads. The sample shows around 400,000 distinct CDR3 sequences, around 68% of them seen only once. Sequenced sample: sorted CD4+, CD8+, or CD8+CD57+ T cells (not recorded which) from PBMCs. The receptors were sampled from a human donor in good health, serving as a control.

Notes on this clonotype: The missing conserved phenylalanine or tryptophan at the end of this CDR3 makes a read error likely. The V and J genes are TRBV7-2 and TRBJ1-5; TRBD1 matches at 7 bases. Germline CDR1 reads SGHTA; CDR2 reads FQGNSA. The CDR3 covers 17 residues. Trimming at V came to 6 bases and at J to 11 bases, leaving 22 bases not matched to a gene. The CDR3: CASSDRVGQPQNFAQHL. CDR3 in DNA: TGTGCCAGCAGTGACAGGGTGGGTCAGCCCCAGAATTTTGCCCAGCATCTT.

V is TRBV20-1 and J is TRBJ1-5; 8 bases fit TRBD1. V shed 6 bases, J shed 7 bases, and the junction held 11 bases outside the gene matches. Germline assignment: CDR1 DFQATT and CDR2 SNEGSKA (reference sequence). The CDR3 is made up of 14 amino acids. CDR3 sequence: CSAWTGREKQPQHF. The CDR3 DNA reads TGCAGTGCGTGGACAGGGAGAGAGAAGCAGCCCCAGCATTTT.

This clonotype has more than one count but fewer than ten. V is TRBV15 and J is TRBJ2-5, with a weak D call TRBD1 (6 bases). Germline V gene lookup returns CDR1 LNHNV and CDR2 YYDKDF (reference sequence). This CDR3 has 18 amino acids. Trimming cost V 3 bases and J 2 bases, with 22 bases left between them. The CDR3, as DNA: TGTGCCACCAGCAGCAGCGTGGCCCTCTCCGGGACACAAGAGACCCAGTACTTC. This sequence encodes CATSSSVALSGTQETQYF.

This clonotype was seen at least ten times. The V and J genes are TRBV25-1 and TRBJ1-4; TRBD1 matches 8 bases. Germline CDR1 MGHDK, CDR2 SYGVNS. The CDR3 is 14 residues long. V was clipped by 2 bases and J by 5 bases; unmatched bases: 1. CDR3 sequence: CASSEQGANEKLFF. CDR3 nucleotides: TGTGCCAGCAGTGAACAGGGGGCGAATGAAAAACTGTTTTTT.

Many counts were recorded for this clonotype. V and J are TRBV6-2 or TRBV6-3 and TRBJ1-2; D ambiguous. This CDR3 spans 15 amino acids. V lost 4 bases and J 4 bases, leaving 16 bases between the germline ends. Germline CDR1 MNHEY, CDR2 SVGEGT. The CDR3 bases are TGTGCCAGCAGTTCCGCCCGTCCGACGTCCTATGGCTACACCTTC. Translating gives CASSSARPTSYGYTF.

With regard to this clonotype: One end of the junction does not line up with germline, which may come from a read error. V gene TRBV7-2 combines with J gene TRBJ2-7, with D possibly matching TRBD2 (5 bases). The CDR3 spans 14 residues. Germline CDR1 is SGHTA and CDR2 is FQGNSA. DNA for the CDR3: TGTGCCAGCAGCTTGGAGGCGGCGCGGTCCACAGATACGTTC. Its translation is CASSLEAARSTDTF.

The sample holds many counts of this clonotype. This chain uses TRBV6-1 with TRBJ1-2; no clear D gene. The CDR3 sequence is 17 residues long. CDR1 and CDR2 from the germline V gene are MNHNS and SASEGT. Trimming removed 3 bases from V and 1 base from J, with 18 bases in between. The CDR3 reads CASSDLFPRKINYGYTF. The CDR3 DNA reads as TGTGCCAGCAGTGACCTATTCCCTCGCAAAATTAACTATGGCTACACCTTC.

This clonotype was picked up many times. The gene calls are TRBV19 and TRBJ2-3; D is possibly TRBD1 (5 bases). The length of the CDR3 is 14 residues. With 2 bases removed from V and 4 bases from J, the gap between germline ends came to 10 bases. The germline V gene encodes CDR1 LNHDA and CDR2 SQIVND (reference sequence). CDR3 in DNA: TGTGCCAGTAGTATAACAGGTCCTGCAGATACGCAGTATTTT. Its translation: CASSITGPADTQYF.

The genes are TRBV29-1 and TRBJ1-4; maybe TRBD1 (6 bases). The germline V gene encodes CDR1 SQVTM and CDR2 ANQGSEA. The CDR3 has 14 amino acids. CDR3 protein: CGGAGASTNEKLFF. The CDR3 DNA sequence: TGCGGGGGAGCGGGGGCATCGACTAATGAAAAACTGTTTTTT. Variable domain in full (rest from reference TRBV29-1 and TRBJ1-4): SAVISQKPSRDICQRGTSLTIQCQVDSQVTMMFWYRQQPGQSLTLIATANQGSEATYESGFVIDKFPISRPNLTFSTLTVSNMSPEDSSIYLCGGAGASTNEKLFFGSGTQLSVL.

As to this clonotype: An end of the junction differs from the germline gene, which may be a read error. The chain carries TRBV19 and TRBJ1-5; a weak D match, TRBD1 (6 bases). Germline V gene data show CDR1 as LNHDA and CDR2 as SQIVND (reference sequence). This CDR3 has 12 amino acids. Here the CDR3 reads CASSMGGRYRDF. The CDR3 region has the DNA TGTGCCAGTAGTATGGGGGGGCGGTACAGGGACTTT. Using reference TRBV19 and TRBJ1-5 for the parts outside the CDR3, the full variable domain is DGGITQSPKYLFRKEGQNVTLSCEQNLNHDAMYWYRQDPGQGLRLIYYSQIVNDFQKGDIAEGYSVSREKKESFPLTVTSAQKNPTAFYLCASSMGGRYRDFGDGTRLSIL.

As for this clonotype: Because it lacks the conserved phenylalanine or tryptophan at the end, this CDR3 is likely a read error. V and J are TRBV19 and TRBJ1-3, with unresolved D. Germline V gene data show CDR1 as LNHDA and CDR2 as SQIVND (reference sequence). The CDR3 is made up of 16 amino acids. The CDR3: CASTRGDTGVGKTIYI. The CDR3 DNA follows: TGTGCCAGTACTCGTGGGGATACGGGCGTTGGAAAAACCATATATATT.

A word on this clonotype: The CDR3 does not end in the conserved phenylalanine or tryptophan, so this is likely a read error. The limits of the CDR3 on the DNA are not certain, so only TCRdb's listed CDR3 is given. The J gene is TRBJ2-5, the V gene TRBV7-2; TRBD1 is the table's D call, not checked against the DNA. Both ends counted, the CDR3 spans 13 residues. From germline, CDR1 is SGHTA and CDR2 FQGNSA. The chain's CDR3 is CASSFANVGAQGL.

The CDR3 protein is CASTGLSHSAFF. The CDR3 DNA follows: TGTGCCAGCACTGGTCTTTCACACTCGGCTTTCTTT. The V call is TRBV2, the J call TRBJ1-1; no firm D call. V was shortened by 7 bases and J by 11 bases, with 17 bases between the two germline ends. From germline, CDR1 is SNHLY and CDR2 FYNNEI. The CDR3 loop spans 12 amino acids.